This T cell receptor beta chain was profiled in a study of blood T cell repertoires in COVID-19. About the research overall: Sites across the United States, Italy and Spain contributed samples from acute and convalescent COVID-19. In each case, the material was cDNA or gDNA derived from T cells, B-cell-depleted T cells, or PBMCs.

The CDR3 has 17 residues. CDR1 is PRHDT, CDR2 FYEKMQ, per germline (reference sequence). The ends were cut back, 0 bases at V and 3 bases at J, with 15 bases in the middle. As processed by the authors: Reference gene primer amplification in the assay estimated nucleated cell counts. TCRdb keeps only in-frame clones here, not all; method: immunoSEQ multiplex PCR. The D gene and trimming were derived from the DNA, and the V and J assignments and clone size from that table. The sample has roughly 100,000 clones, around 84% seen once. The sample taken for sequencing was peripheral blood. The chain joins TRBV13 to TRBJ1-3; D possibly corresponds to TRBD1 (6 bases). The TCR originated in a human donor in a cohort sampled during active COVID-19. In DNA form, the CDR3 reads TGTGCCAGCAGCTTAGGCCGGGGGGCATATAATGGAAACACCATATATTTT. Translation gives CASSLGRGAYNGNTIYF.